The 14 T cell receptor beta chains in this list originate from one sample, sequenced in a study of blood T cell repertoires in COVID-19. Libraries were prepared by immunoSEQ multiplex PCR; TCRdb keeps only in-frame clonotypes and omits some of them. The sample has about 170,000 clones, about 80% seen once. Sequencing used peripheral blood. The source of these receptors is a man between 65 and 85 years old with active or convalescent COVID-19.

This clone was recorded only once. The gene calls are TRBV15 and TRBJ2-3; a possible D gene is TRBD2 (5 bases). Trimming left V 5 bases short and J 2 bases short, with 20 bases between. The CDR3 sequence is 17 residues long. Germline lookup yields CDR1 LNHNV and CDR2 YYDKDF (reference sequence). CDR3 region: CATSLTRGGPVTDTQYF. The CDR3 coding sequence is TGTGCCACCAGCCTGACCCGTGGCGGGCCTGTCACAGATACGCAGTATTTT.

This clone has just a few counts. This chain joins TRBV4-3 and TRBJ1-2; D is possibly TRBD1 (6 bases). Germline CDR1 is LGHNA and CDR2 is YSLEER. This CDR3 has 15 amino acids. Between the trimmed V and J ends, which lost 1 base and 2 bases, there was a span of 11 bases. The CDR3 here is CASSQGTGINYGYTF. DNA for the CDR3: TGCGCCAGCAGCCAAGGTACAGGGATCAACTATGGCTACACCTTC.

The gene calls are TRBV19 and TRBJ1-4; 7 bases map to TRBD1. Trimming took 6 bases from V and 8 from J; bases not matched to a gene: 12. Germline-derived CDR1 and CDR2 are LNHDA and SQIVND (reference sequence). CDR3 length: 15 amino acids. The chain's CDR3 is CASRPRQGVREKLFF. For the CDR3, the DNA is TGTGCCAGTAGACCACGACAGGGCGTGCGCGAAAAACTGTTTTTT.

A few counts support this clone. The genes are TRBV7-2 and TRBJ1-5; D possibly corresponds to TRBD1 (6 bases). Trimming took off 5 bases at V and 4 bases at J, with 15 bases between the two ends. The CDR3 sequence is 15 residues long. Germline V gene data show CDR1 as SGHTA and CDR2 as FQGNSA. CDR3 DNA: TGTGCCAGCAGCGCTCAATGGGGGCCTAATCAGCCCCAGCATTTT. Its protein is CASSAQWGPNQPQHF.

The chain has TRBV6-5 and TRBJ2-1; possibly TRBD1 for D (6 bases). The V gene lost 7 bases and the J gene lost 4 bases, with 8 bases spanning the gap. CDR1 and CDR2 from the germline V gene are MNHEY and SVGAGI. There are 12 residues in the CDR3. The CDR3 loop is CASKQGYNEQFF. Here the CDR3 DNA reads TGTGCCAGCAAGCAGGGGTACAATGAGCAGTTCTTC.

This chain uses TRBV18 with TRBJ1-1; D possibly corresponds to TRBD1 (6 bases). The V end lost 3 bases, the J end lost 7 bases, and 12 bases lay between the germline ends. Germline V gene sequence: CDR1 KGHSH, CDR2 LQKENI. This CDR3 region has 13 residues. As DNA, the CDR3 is TGTGCCAGCTCACCGGGACACCTAAATGAAGCTTTCTTT. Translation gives CASSPGHLNEAFF.

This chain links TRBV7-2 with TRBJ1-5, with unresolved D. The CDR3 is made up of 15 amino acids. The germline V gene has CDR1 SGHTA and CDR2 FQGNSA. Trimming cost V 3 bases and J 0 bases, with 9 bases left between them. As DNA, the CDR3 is TGTGCCAGCAGCTTGGGAGCAAATAGCAATCAGCCCCAGCATTTT. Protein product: CASSLGANSNQPQHF. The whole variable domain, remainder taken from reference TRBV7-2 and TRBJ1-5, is GAGVSQSPSNKVTEKGKDVELRCDPISGHTALYWYRQSLGQGLEFLIYFQGNSAPDKSGLPSDRFSAERTGGSVSTLTIQRTQQEDSAVYLCASSLGANSNQPQHFGDGTRLSIL.

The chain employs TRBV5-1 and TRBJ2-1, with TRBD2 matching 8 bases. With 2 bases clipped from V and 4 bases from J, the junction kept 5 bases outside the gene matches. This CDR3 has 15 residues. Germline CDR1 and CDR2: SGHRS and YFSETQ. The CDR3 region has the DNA TGCGCCAGCAGCTTCAGCGGGGGCCTTTACAATGAGCAGTTCTTC. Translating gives CASSFSGGLYNEQFF.

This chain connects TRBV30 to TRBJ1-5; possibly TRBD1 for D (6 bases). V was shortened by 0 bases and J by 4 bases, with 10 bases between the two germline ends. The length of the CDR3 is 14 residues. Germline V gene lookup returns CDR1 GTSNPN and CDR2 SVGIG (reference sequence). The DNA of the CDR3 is TGTGCCTGGAGTGTTAACAGGGCGAATCAGCCCCAGCATTTT. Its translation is CAWSVNRANQPQHF.

CDR3 sequence: CASSPRTGRLETQYF. In nucleotides, the CDR3 is TGTGCCAGCTCACCACGGACCGGGAGGTTAGAGACCCAGTACTTC. The chain carries TRBV18 and TRBJ2-5; 7 nucleotides agree with TRBD2. This CDR3 has 15 amino acids. J gave up 4 bases and V 1 base, and 6 bases lay outside the gene matches. Germline CDR1 is KGHSH and CDR2 is LQKENI.

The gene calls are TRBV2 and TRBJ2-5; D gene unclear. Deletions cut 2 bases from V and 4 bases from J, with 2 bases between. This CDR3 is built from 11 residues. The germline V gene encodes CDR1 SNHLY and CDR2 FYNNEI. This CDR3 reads CASSERETQYF. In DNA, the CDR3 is TGTGCCAGCAGTGAACGAGAGACCCAGTACTTC. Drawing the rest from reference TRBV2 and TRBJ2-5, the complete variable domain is EPEVTQTPSHQVTQMGQEVILRCVPISNHLYFYWYRQILGQKVEFLVSFYNNEISEKSEIFDDQFSVERPDGSNFTLKIRSTKLEDSAMYFCASSERETQYFGPGTRLLVL.

CDR3 nucleotide sequence: TGCGCCAGCAGCTTGGCCAGAACCGCGAACACCGGGGAGCTGTTTTTT. The encoded protein is CASSLARTANTGELFF. This chain uses TRBV5-1 with TRBJ2-2; D gene ambiguous. The length of the CDR3 is 16 residues. The V end was cut by 0 bases, the J end by 0 bases, with 9 bases between. Germline CDR1 reads SGHRS; CDR2 reads YFSETQ.

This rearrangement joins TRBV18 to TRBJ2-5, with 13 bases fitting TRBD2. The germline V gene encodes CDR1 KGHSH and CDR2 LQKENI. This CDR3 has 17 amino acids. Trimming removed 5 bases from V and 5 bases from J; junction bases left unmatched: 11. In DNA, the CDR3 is TGTGCCAGCTCATCAGGACTAGCGGGGGCCAGCGGTGAGACCCAGTACTTC. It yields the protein CASSSGLAGASGETQYF.

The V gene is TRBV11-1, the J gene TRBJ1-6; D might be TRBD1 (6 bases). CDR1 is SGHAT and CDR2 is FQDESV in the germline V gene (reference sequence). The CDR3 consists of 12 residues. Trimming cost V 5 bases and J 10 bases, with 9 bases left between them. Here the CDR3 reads CASSQTGSPLHF. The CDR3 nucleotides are TGTGCCAGCAGCCAGACAGGATCACCCCTCCACTTT.